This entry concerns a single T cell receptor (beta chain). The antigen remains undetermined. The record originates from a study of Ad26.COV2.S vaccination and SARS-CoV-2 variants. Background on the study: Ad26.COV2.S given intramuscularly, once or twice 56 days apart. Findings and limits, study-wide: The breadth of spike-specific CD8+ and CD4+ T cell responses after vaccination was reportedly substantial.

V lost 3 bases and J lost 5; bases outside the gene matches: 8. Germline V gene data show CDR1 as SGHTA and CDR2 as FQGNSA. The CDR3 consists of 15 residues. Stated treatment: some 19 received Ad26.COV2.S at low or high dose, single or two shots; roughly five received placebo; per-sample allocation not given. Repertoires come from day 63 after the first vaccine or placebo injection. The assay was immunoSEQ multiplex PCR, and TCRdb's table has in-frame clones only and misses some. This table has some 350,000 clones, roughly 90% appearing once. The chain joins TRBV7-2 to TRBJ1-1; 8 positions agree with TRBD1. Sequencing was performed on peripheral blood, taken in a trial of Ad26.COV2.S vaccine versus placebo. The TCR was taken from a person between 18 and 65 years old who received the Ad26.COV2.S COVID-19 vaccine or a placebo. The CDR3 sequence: CASSFTTGAGTEAFF. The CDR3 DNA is TGTGCCAGCAGCTTTACGACAGGGGCGGGTACTGAAGCTTTCTTT.